These T cell receptor beta chains were read from a single sample in a study of blood T cell repertoires in COVID-19. TCRdb's table, derived via immunoSEQ multiplex PCR, lists solely in-frame clones and lacks some. The sample lists about 64,000 clones, 80% to 90% seen once, with less than 55% in the top ten. The specimen was peripheral blood. The receptors here all came from a woman aged 60-75 years with COVID-19, enrolled during active disease. Each CDR3 is given without its conserved first and last residue.

V | CDR3
TRBV4-3 | ASSQDPGLSDTQY
TRBV27 | ASRPGGGGEKLF
TRBV12-3/TRBV12-4 | ASSLARGGYT
TRBV19 | ASSDYSGYNQPQH
TRBV10-3 | AIAGGENQPQH
TRBV14 | ASSQEYPGNTIY
TRBV3-1/TRBV3-2 | ASSYRGGGANEQY
TRBV11-2 | ASSLDGHTDTQY
TRBV7-9 | ASSSSLTEANYGYT
TRBV19 | ASSIAASAGNEQF
TRBV19 | ASNPTASGANVLT
TRBV24-1 | ATSEEGPYNEQF
TRBV5-4 | ASSLNRGLGYGYT
TRBV9 | ASSVGIAGTDTQY
TRBV30 | AWSRWSGANVLT
TRBV7-9 | ASSIRTGGSGNTIY
TRBV7-2 | ASILSLAGDETQY
TRBV9 | ASSPRAGGTANEQF
TRBV2 | ASSPEARTDTQY
TRBV30 | AWGGDLMNTEAF
TRBV18 | ASSPQGAYEQY
TRBV11-2 | ASSLMAGATDTQY
TRBV3-1/TRBV3-2 | ASSAQGTTVQY
TRBV11-3 | ASRIGGGSYNSPLH
TRBV7-2 | ASSLQAANTGELF
TRBV6-2/TRBV6-3 | ASSYPRGQEAF
TRBV14 | ASSQGGTGKAYEQY
TRBV12-3/TRBV12-4 | ASSSQGYEQY
TRBV7-9 | ASSQGRNRAYGYT
TRBV5-8 | ASSLFGRGYTGELF
TRBV10-3 | AIGYTDYGYT
TRBV27 | ASSSVALAGGPGTDTQY
TRBV7-9 | ASSAGQGVTDTQY
TRBV5-1 | ASSLGLRQGGTEAF
TRBV4-3 | ASSQDRGPSYEQY
TRBV7-9 | ASSLALANYGYT
TRBV7-2 | ASSLAPSGSYNEQF
TRBV3-1/TRBV3-2 | ASSQMGGQGNEKLF
TRBV30 | ARARVGWTEAF
TRBV7-8 | ASSLVPGVGYEQY
TRBV5-4 | ASSLGTGGGGNQPQH
TRBV9 | ASSPGLTEAF
TRBV11-3 | ASSPGQGSGTGELF
TRBV10-1 | ASSWEREGADTQY
TRBV2 | ASSEDSRQGPQH
TRBV6-2/TRBV6-3 | ASSLAGDTDTQY
TRBV4-3 | ASSQGPGTGSHEQF
TRBV12-3/TRBV12-4 | ASILGGNSPLH
TRBV6-5 | ASSLQGSSYEQY
TRBV19 | ASSIGNSYNEQF
TRBV4-1 | ASSQGQGNEKLF